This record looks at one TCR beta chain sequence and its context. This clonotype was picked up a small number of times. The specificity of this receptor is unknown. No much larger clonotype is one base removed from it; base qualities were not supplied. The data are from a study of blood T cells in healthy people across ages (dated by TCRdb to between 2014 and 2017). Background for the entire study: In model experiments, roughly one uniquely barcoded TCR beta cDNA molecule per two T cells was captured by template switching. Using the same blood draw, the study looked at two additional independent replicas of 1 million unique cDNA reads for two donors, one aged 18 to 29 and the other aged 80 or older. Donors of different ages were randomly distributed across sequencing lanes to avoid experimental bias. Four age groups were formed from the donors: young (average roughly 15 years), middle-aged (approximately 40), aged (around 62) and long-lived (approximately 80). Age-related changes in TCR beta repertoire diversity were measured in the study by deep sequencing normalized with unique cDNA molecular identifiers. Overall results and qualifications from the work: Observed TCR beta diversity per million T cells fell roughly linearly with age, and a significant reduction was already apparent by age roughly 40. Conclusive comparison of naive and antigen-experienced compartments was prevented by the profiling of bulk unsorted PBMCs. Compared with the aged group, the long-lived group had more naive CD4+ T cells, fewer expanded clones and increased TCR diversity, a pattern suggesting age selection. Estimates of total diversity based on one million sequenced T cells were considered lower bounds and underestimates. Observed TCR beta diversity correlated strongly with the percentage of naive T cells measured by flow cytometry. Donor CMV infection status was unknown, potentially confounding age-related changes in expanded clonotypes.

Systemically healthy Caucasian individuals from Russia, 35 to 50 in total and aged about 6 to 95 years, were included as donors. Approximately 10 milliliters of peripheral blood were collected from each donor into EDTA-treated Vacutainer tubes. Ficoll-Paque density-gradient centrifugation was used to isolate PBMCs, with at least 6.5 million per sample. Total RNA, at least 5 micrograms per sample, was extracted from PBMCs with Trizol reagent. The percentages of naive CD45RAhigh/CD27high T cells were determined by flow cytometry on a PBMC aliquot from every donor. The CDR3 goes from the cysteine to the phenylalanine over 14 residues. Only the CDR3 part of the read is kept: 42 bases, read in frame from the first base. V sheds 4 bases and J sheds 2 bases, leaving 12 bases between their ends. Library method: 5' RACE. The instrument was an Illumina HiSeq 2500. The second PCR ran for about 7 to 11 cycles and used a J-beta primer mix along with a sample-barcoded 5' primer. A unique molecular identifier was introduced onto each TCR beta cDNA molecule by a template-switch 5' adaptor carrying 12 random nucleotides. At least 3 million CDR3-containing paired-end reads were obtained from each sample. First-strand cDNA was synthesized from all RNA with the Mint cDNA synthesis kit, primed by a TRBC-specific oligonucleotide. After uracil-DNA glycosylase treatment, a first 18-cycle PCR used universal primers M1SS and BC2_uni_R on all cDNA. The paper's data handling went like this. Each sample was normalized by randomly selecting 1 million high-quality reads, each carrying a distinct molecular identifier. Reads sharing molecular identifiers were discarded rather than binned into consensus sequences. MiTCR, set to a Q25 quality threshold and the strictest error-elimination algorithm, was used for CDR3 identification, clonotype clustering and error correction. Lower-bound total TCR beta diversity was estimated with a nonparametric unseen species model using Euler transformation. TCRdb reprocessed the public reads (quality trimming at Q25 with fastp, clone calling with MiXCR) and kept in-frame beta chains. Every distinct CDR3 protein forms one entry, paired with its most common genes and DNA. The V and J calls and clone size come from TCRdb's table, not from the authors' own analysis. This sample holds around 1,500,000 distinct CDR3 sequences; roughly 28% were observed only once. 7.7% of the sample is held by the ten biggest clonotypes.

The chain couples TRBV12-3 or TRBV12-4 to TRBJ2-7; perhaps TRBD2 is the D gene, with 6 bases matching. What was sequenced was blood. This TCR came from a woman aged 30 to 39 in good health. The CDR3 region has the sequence CASSSGDVAYEQYF. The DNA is TGTGCCAGCAGTTCGGGGGACGTAGCCTACGAGCAGTACTTC.